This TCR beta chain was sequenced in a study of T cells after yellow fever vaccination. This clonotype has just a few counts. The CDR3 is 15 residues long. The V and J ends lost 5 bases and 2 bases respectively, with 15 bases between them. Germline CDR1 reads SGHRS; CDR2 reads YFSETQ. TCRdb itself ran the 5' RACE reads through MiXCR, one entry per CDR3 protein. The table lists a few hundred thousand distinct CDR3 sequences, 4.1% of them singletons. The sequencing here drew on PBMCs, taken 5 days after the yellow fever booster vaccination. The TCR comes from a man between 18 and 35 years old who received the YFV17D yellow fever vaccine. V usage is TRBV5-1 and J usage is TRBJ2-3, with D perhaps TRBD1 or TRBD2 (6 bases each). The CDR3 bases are TGCGCCAGCAGACTTGGAACGGGGGCCACAGATACGCAGTATTTT. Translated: CASRLGTGATDTQYF.